This T cell receptor beta chain was identified during a study of T cell responses to AZD1222 COVID-19 vaccine. For the study at large: Pooled together were second doses at about 4 or about 12 weeks.

The repertoire was sequenced with immunoSEQ multiplex PCR; TCRdb's copy has only in-frame clones and lacks some. The repertoire has over 120,000 clones, 92% of them found once; the top ten carry 1.5% to 2%. About this clone itself: Its cognate antigen is unknown.

Study-level findings and limits: Mapped onto spike, vaccine-associated CD4 TCRs spanned it and were dominant at 160-218 and 743-854.

The sequenced sample was peripheral blood, obtained on day 0 of AZD1222 vaccination. The source of this sequence is an adult in good health.

This chain's CDR3 is CASDTLERGHDQPQHF. The CDR3 DNA follows: TGTGCCAGCGATACTCTGGAAAGGGGGCACGATCAGCCCCAGCATTTT. The genes are TRBV28 and TRBJ1-5; 7 bases are shared with TRBD1. Trimming at V came to 8 bases and at J to 5 bases, leaving 15 bases not matched to a gene. This CDR3 region has 16 residues. Germline lookup yields CDR1 MDHEN and CDR2 SYDVKM.